The 26 T cell receptor beta chains presented below share a single source sample, sequenced in a study of T cells in Graves' hyperthyroidism and ophthalmopathy. Researchers amplified the TCR beta CDR3 regions from RNA transcripts. The study used the HTBI primer set for a first-round RT-PCR of the TCR CDR3. TCRdb reprocessed the multiplex PCR reads via MiXCR and lists one record per CDR3 protein. The profile shows about half a million distinct CDR3 sequences, around a quarter of them singletons. Material: blood. These receptors were collected from a woman younger than 45 with Graves' ophthalmopathy.

The chain combines TRBV10-1 with TRBJ2-5, with D possibly matching TRBD1 (6 bases). CDR1 and CDR2 (germline): WNHNN, SYGVQD (reference sequence). V gave up 2 bases and J gave up 5 bases, with 18 bases separating them. This CDR3 has 16 amino acids. CDR3 residues: CASSETTGKWWETQYF. CDR3 nucleotide sequence: TGCGCCAGCAGTGAGACTACAGGGAAATGGTGGGAGACCCAGTACTTC.

The chain is built from TRBV20-1 and TRBJ2-7; 8 bases map to TRBD1. The ends lost 0 bases at V and 5 bases at J; junction bases unmatched: 6. This CDR3 has 14 amino acids. Germline V gene data show CDR1 as DFQATT and CDR2 as SNEGSKA (reference sequence). CDR3 coding DNA: TGCAGTGCTAGAGATGACAGGACAGGGAACGAGCAGTACTTC. This codes for CSARDDRTGNEQYF.

This clonotype was seen a few times. This CDR3 is CASTHFGDLSNQPQHF. DNA of the CDR3: TGTGCCAGTACCCATTTCGGGGACCTGAGCAATCAGCCCCAGCATTTT. The rearrangement uses TRBV19 and TRBJ1-5, with D possibly TRBD1 on 5 matching bases. CDR1 and CDR2 (germline): LNHDA, SQIVND (reference sequence). V was clipped by 7 bases and J by 1 base, with 17 bases between them. The CDR3 has 16 residues.

This clonotype was seen a handful of times. The chain joins TRBV6-5 to TRBJ1-1; 8 bases align to TRBD1. CDR3 length: 14 residues. The germline CDR1 and CDR2 sequences are MNHEY and SVGAGI. Germline trimming cut 6 bases from V and 3 bases from J; bases unmatched to any gene: 6. The CDR3 region is CASSYDRGDTEAFF. CDR3 sequence (DNA): TGTGCCAGCAGCTACGACAGGGGTGACACTGAAGCTTTCTTT.

Many counts were recorded for this clonotype. The V call is TRBV19, the J call TRBJ1-1; D is uncertain. The CDR3 has 14 residues. V lost 3 bases and J 1 base, leaving 9 bases between the germline ends. CDR1 is LNHDA, CDR2 SQIVND, per germline (reference sequence). CDR3 nucleotides: TGTGCCAGTAGTATTTTAGATTCGAACACTGAAGCTTTCTTT. It yields the protein CASSILDSNTEAFF.

In this sample, this clonotype turned up many times. The chain couples TRBV5-8 to TRBJ2-6; D may correspond to TRBD1 or TRBD2 (6 bases each). Per the germline V gene, CDR1 is SGHTS and CDR2 is YDEGEE. The CDR3 consists of 15 residues. Trimming pared 4 bases from V and 4 bases from J, leaving 12 bases between. As DNA, the CDR3 is TGTGCCAGCAGCCGGAGGGGGTCAGGGGCCAACGTCCTGACTTTC. Translating gives CASSRRGSGANVLTF.

This clonotype was picked up one time. A much larger clone differs by one base, so this may be a read error. Since no conserved phenylalanine or tryptophan closes the CDR3, a read error is the likely cause. The J gene is TRBJ2-2, the V gene TRBV30, with 10 bases lining up with TRBD1. CDR1 is GTSNPN and CDR2 is SVGIG in the germline V gene (reference sequence). The CDR3 loop spans 14 amino acids. The V segment lost 7 bases and the J segment 4 bases; nucleotides outside the gene matches: 6. CDR3 nucleotide sequence: TGTGCCTTGGACAGGGGGAGAAGCACCGGGGAGCTGTTTTTG. Residues: CALDRGRSTGELFL.

This clonotype was detected only a few times. The chain joins TRBV6-1 to TRBJ1-2, with 7 positions matching TRBD1. Germline-derived CDR1 and CDR2 are MNHNS and SASEGT. The V gene end was trimmed by 1 base and the J gene end by 4 bases; junction bases not matched to a gene: 3. The CDR3 loop spans 14 amino acids. CDR3 amino acids: CASSEVGQTYGYTF. CDR3 bases: TGTGCCAGCAGTGAAGTGGGACAGACCTATGGCTACACCTTC.

A remark on this clonotype: Possible read error: a much larger clone is one base away. The genes are TRBV18 and TRBJ2-5; the D is unclear. This CDR3 has 11 residues. V was pared by 10 bases and J by 5 bases, with 11 bases between. Germline CDR1 is KGHSH and CDR2 is LQKENI. CDR3 sequence (DNA): TGTGCCAACTCCGCCAGTGAGACCCAGTACTTC. Protein sequence: CANSASETQYF.

This clonotype was picked up many times. The chain has TRBV7-9 and TRBJ1-2; the match to TRBD1 covers 7 bases. The V gene's germline CDR1 is SEHNR and CDR2 FQNEAQ (reference sequence). This CDR3 is built from 12 residues. V gave up 10 bases and J gave up 1 base; unmatched junction bases: 3. Here the CDR3 DNA reads TGTGCCATCGGGGACAGTAACTATGGCTACACCTTC. It yields the protein CAIGDSNYGYTF.

The V and J genes are TRBV15 and TRBJ2-7; 9 bases are shared with TRBD1. The CDR3 has 15 residues. Looked up from germline, CDR1 is LNHNV and CDR2 is YYDKDF (reference sequence). Trimming removed 0 bases from V and 3 bases from J; junction bases left unmatched: 3. The CDR3 nucleotides read TGTGCCACCAGCAGAGATGGGACAGGGAACTACGAGCAGTACTTC. Its protein is CATSRDGTGNYEQYF.

There are many counts of this clonotype. The gene calls are TRBV28 and TRBJ1-5; TRBD1 matches at 8 bases. This CDR3 is built from 16 residues. Per germline, CDR1 MDHEN and CDR2 SYDVKM. J lost 4 bases, V lost 7 bases, and 12 bases had no gene match. The CDR3 protein is CASNWDRRIGNQPQHF. In DNA, the CDR3 is TGTGCCAGCAACTGGGACAGGAGGATAGGGAATCAGCCCCAGCATTTT.

The table lists this clonotype with a few counts. The CDR3 reads CASSPTLGQGRLSTGELFF. The CDR3, as DNA: TGTGCCAGCTCACCCACTCTTGGACAGGGTCGGTTGAGCACCGGGGAGCTGTTTTTT. This chain uses TRBV18 with TRBJ2-2; the match to TRBD1 covers 8 bases. From germline, CDR1 is KGHSH and CDR2 LQKENI. The CDR3 consists of 19 residues. V trimming: 3 bases; J trimming: 4 bases; junction bases outside the gene matches: 16.

This clonotype was picked up many times. The chain recombines TRBV19 with TRBJ1-2; D is unresolved. Trimming took off 5 bases at V and 6 bases at J, with 16 bases between the two ends. This CDR3 region has 14 residues. The germline CDR1 and CDR2 sequences are LNHDA and SQIVND (reference sequence). The DNA for the CDR3 is TGTGCCAGTAGTTCCCTGACCGTTTTCCATGGCTACACCTTC. Amino acids: CASSSLTVFHGYTF.

This clonotype was observed at least ten times. The chain has TRBV10-3 and TRBJ1-6; tentatively, D is TRBD1 (5 bases). The germline gives CDR1 ENHRY, CDR2 SYGVKD. V was cut by 4 bases and J by 10 bases, with 14 bases left in between. The CDR3 runs 14 residues. CDR3 sequence reads: CAISAGTSQSPLHF. CDR3 coding DNA: TGTGCCATCAGTGCCGGGACCAGTCAATCACCCCTCCACTTT.

The chain employs TRBV7-2 and TRBJ2-5; 8 bases line up with TRBD2. CDR1 SGHTA and CDR2 FQGNSA come from the germline V gene. The CDR3 is 15 residues long. V shed 5 bases and J 5 bases; nucleotides not matched to a gene: 10. CDR3 amino acids: CASSRLAGGGETQYF. The CDR3 DNA reads as TGTGCCAGCAGCCGCCTGGCGGGGGGCGGGGAGACCCAGTACTTC.

This clonotype was picked up a small number of times. In DNA, the CDR3 is TGTGCCAGCACAAAGGAGGGGTTCGGGAACACTGAAGCTTTCTTT. Translated: CASTKEGFGNTEAFF. V and J are TRBV9 and TRBJ1-1, with a weak D call TRBD1 (5 bases). Trimming left V 6 bases short and J 1 base short, with 16 bases between. Looked up from germline, CDR1 is SGDLS and CDR2 is YYNGEE. This CDR3 comprises 15 residues.

CDR3 sequence reads: CASSDNGPGEQYF. The DNA for the CDR3 is TGCGCCAGCAGTGACAACGGTCCCGGGGAGCAGTACTTC. The chain is built from TRBV10-1 and TRBJ2-7; D gene unclear. The ends were cut back, 3 bases at V and 7 bases at J, with 13 bases in the middle. Germline values: CDR1 WNHNN, CDR2 SYGVQD (reference sequence). This CDR3 is built from 13 residues.

The sample holds a few counts of this clonotype. This sequence joins TRBV24-1 and TRBJ2-2; possible D gene TRBD2, 5 bases. Germline V gene lookup returns CDR1 KGHDR and CDR2 SFDVKD. The V end was cut by 7 bases, the J end by 1 base, with 12 bases between. This CDR3 is 15 amino acids long. The DNA for the CDR3 is TGTGCCACCAGCTCTCAGGACTGGAACACCGGGGAGCTGTTTTTT. Its protein is CATSSQDWNTGELFF.

This clonotype was found many times. The chain joins TRBV15 to TRBJ1-6; D gene uncertain. The CDR3 spans 14 residues. Trimming took 8 bases from V and 3 from J, leaving 11 bases between them. From germline, CDR1 is LNHNV and CDR2 YYDKDF (reference sequence). The CDR3 sequence is CATGPGFYNSPLHF. CDR3 bases: TGTGCCACCGGACCGGGATTCTATAATTCACCCCTCCACTTT.

This clonotype has just a few counts. The CDR3 is CASSRPIETQYF. In DNA form, the CDR3 reads TGTGCCAGCTCCCGGCCGATAGAGACCCAGTACTTC. The V gene is TRBV7-2, the J gene TRBJ2-5, with no clear D. In germline, CDR1 is SGHTA, CDR2 FQGNSA. The CDR3 is made up of 12 amino acids. The V gene lost 8 bases and the J gene lost 4 bases, with 11 bases spanning the gap. The full variable domain, its missing parts supplied by reference TRBV7-2 and TRBJ2-5, is GAGVSQSPSNKVTEKGKDVELRCDPISGHTALYWYRQSLGQGLEFLIYFQGNSAPDKSGLPSDRFSAERTGGSVSTLTIQRTQQEDSAVYLCASSRPIETQYFGPGTRLLVL.

Many counts were recorded for this clonotype. The V gene is TRBV9, the J gene TRBJ2-7; maybe TRBD1 (6 bases). The CDR3 contains 15 residues. V was shortened by 2 bases and J by 2 bases, with 14 bases between the two germline ends. Germline V gene sequence: CDR1 SGDLS, CDR2 YYNGEE. The CDR3 is CASSVDPRGTYEQYF. The CDR3 region has the DNA TGTGCCAGCAGCGTTGATCCCAGGGGTACCTACGAGCAGTACTTC.

This clonotype was found many times. The chain recombines TRBV28 with TRBJ1-5; unclear D gene. Trimming pared 4 bases from V and 2 bases from J, leaving 9 bases between. The CDR3 loop spans 14 amino acids. Per the germline V gene, CDR1 is MDHEN and CDR2 is SYDVKM. CDR3 region: CASSSGGGNQPQHF. The DNA for the CDR3 is TGTGCCAGCAGTTCCGGAGGAGGCAATCAGCCCCAGCATTTT.

The rearrangement uses TRBV12-3 or TRBV12-4 and TRBJ1-1, with a tentative D call TRBD1 (6 bases). The CDR3 loop spans 13 amino acids. V lost 3 bases and J 7 bases, leaving 12 bases between the germline ends. In DNA, the CDR3 is TGTGCCAGCAGTTTTTCAGGGGCTGTTGAAGCTTTCTTT. As protein: CASSFSGAVEAFF.

The chain uses TRBV20-1 and TRBJ1-2, with a possible D match to TRBD1 (5 bases). This CDR3 is 14 amino acids long. The germline V gene encodes CDR1 DFQATT and CDR2 SNEGSKA (reference sequence). V dropped 6 bases and J dropped 4 bases, with 18 bases sitting between them. The CDR3, as DNA: TGCAGTGCGCCGAGCTGGGGCTTAAGCTATGGCTACACCTTC. This sequence encodes CSAPSWGLSYGYTF.

Ten or more counts support this clonotype. CDR3 sequence (DNA): TGCAGCGTTGAAGACGGCGAGCAGTACTTC. It codes for CSVEDGEQYF. V is TRBV29-1 and J is TRBJ2-7; D unclear. V lost 0 bases and J 6 bases, leaving 3 bases between the germline ends. The germline CDR1 and CDR2 sequences are SQVTM and ANQGSEA. The CDR3 extends over 10 amino acids.